This T cell receptor beta chain appears in the sequencing data of a study of cytomegalovirus exposure and HLA in healthy donors. Whole-study context: Around 78 million unique TCR sequences came from HLA-typed donors in an early release.

Trimming stripped 7 bases from V and 3 bases from J, with 15 bases between. CDR3 size: 14 residues. The germline V gene encodes CDR1 LNHDA and CDR2 SQIVND (reference sequence). Use of 60 Vbeta and 13 Jbeta primers characterized the PCR. TCRdb's copy holds only in-frame clones and misses some; the assay was immunoSEQ multiplex PCR. The sample lists some 130,000 clones; roughly three quarters were seen once. V gene TRBV19 combines with J gene TRBJ1-2, with TRBD1 as a possible D gene (5 bases). This receptor was identified in a man aged 30-40 years in good health and CMV-seronegative. The sequencing input was PBMCs. The DNA of the CDR3 is TGTGCCAGTACCCCTGGAGGGGAGGACTATGGCTACACCTTC. This sequence encodes CASTPGGEDYGYTF.